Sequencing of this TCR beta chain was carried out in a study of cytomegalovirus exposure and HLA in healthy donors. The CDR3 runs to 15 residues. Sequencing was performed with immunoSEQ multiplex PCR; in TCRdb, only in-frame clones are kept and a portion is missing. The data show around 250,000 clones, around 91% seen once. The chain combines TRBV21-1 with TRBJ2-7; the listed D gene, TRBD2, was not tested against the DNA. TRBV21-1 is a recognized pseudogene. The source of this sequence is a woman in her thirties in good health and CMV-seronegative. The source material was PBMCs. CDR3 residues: CASSNPGLAGDEQYF. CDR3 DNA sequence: TGTGCCAGCAGCAACCCGGGACTAGCGGGAGACGAGCAGTACTTC.